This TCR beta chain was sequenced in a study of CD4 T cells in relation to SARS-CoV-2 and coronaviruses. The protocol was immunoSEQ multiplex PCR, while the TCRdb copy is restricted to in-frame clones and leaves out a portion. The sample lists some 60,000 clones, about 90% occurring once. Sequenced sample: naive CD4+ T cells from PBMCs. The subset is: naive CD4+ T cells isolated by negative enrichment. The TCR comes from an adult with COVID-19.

This CDR3 is CASSVGGGNTIYF. CDR3 nucleotides: TGTGCCAGCAGCGTAGGCGGGGGAAACACCATATATTTT. The chain combines TRBV9 with TRBJ1-3; D remains ambiguous. Germline V gene data show CDR1 as SGDLS and CDR2 as YYNGEE. The CDR3 has 13 amino acids. Trimming took 0 bases from V and 4 from J, leaving 5 bases between them.